The rows below give T cell receptor beta chains drawn from one sample of a study of blood T cells in healthy people across ages. TCRdb used MiXCR to reprocess the 5' RACE reads, holding one entry per CDR3 protein. The sample includes 790,000 or so distinct CDR3 sequences, more than 50% of them seen just once. The sequencing input was blood. These receptors all come from a man aged 40-49 years in good health. Each CDR3 is given without its conserved first and last residue.

v_call: TRBV4-2; j_call: TRBJ2-7; cdr3_aa: ASSRAGTSGLSYEQY
v_call: TRBV29-1; j_call: TRBJ2-7; cdr3_aa: SVGGNEQY
v_call: TRBV20-1; j_call: TRBJ1-2; cdr3_aa: SALAGVGGYT
v_call: TRBV27; j_call: TRBJ1-2; cdr3_aa: ASSLYRDRGRGYT
v_call: TRBV5-1; j_call: TRBJ2-7; cdr3_aa: ASSGGGINRYEQY
v_call: TRBV4-2; j_call: TRBJ2-7; cdr3_aa: ASSQGGTGGFNSYEQY
v_call: TRBV5-1; j_call: TRBJ1-4; cdr3_aa: ASSSFDGGEKLF
v_call: TRBV9; j_call: TRBJ1-2; cdr3_aa: ASSVDEPRRGYT
v_call: TRBV7-9; j_call: TRBJ2-6; cdr3_aa: ASSRGLAGNSGANVLT
v_call: TRBV6-5; j_call: TRBJ2-5; cdr3_aa: ASTSLDSQETQY
v_call: TRBV4-2; j_call: TRBJ2-1; cdr3_aa: ASSQSTSGGAYNEQF